The clone carrying this TCR beta chain came up once. Its antigen remains unidentified. The sample is drawn from a study of T cells and Merkel cell carcinoma outcomes. This CDR3 region has 16 residues. V lost 5 bases and J 0 bases, leaving 13 bases between the germline ends. Per germline, CDR1 SEHNR and CDR2 FQNEAQ (reference sequence). Findings of the study overall: In Merkel cell carcinoma, repertoire and T-cell density reportedly predicted outcomes.

Generated by immunoSEQ multiplex PCR, the TCRdb table keeps only in-frame clones and is missing some. The sample consists of 13,000 to 15,000 clones, roughly 92% of them appearing once. This TCR was recovered from a human donor with Merkel cell carcinoma. Specimen: tumor tissue from Merkel cell carcinoma. This chain links TRBV7-9 with TRBJ2-2, with TRBD1 as a possible D gene (6 bases). CDR3 in amino acids: CASSPHGTTNTGELFF. The CDR3 coding sequence is TGTGCCAGCAGCCCGCATGGGACAACGAACACCGGGGAGCTGTTTTTT.